The clone carrying this T cell receptor (beta chain) was counted a few times. This entry comes from a study of beta chain features in type 1 diabetes. For the study at large: The patient and healthy donor groups were comparable for age, gender and cell yields. Examined across all samples were approximately 99 million sorted cells.

Expressed TCRB transcripts were sequenced after all isolated RNA was converted to cDNA. Measured with immunoSEQ multiplex PCR; TCRdb has only the in-frame clones, and not every one. The sample contains around 310,000 clones, about 11% of which appear only once. The CDR3 loop spans 14 amino acids. Germline lookup yields CDR1 ENHRY and CDR2 SYGVKD. Trimming cost V 6 bases and J 2 bases; bases outside gene matches: 1. The single heparinised draw taken from each donor contained roughly 100 mL of blood on average. Sequencing was carried out using naive CD4+ T cells from blood. This receptor was obtained from a woman aged 30 to 39 in good health. The rearrangement joins TRBV10-3 to TRBJ2-1; TRBD2 aligns across 10 bases. The CDR3 here is CAIRTSGPYNEQFF. The CDR3 region has the DNA TGTGCCATCAGGACTAGCGGGCCCTACAATGAGCAGTTCTTC.